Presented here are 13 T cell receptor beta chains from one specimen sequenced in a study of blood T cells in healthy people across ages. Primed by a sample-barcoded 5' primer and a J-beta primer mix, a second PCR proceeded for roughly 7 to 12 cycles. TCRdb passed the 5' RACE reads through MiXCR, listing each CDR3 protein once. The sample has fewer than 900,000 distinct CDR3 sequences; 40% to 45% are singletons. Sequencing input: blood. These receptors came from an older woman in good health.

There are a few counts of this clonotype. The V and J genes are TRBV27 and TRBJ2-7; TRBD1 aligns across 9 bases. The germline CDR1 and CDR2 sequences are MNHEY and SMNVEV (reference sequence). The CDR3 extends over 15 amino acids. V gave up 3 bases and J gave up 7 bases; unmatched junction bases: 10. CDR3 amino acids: CASSFEGTGSNEQYF. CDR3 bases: TGTGCCAGCAGTTTCGAGGGGACAGGGTCCAATGAGCAGTACTTC.

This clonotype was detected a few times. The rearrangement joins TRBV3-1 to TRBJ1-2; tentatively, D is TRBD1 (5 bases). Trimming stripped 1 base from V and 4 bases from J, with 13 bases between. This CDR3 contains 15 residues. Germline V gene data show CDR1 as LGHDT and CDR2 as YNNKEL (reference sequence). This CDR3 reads CASSQGGWSGYGYTF. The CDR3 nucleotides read TGTGCCAGCAGCCAAGGGGGGTGGAGTGGCTATGGCTACACCTTC. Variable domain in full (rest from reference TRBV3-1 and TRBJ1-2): DTAVSQTPKYLVTQMGNDKSIKCEQNLGHDTMYWYKQDSKKFLKIMFSYNNKELIINETVPNRFSPKSPDKAHLNLHINSLELGDSAVYFCASSQGGWSGYGYTFGSGTRLTVV.

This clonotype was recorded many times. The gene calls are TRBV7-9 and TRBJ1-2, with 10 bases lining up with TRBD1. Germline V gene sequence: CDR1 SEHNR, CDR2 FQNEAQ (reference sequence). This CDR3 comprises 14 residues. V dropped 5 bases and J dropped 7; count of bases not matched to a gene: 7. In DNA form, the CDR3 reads TGTGCCAGCAGCCCCGGGACAGGGGAAAGTGGCTACACCTTC. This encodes CASSPGTGESGYTF.

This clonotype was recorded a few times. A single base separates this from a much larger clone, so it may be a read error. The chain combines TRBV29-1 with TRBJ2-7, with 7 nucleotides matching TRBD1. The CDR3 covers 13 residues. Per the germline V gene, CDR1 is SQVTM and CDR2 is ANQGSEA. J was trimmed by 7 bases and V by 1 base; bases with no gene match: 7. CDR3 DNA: TGCAGCGTTGAAGGGTCTGGGACAGCGGAGCAGTACTTC. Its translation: CSVEGSGTAEQYF.

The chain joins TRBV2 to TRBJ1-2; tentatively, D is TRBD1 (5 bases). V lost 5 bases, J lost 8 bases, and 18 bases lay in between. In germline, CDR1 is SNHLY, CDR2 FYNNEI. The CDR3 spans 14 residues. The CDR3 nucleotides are TGTGCCAGCAGTAGAAACCCAGGGAGGGGAGGCTACACCTTC. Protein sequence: CASSRNPGRGGYTF.

DNA for the CDR3: TGCAGTGCCAACCAGGCCCGGACTAGTTCTAACTCCTACGAGCAGTACTTC. This sequence encodes CSANQARTSSNSYEQYF. The rearrangement links TRBV20-1 to TRBJ2-7; 7 bases agree with TRBD2. J gave up 0 bases and V 6 bases, and 17 bases lay outside the gene matches. The CDR3 consists of 17 residues. The germline CDR1 and CDR2 sequences are DFQATT and SNEGSKA (reference sequence).

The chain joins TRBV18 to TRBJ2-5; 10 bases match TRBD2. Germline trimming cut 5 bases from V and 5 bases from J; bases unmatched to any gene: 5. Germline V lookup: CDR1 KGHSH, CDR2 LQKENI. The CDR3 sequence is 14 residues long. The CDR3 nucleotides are TGTGCCAGCTCAAGTAGCGGGAGGTCCGAGACCCAGTACTTC. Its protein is CASSSSGRSETQYF. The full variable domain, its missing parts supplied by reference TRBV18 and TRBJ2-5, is NAGVMQNPRHLVRRRGQEARLRCSPMKGHSHVYWYRQLPEEGLKFMVYLQKENIIDESGMPKERFSAEFPKEGPSILRIQQVVRGDSAAYFCASSSSGRSETQYFGPGTRLLVL.

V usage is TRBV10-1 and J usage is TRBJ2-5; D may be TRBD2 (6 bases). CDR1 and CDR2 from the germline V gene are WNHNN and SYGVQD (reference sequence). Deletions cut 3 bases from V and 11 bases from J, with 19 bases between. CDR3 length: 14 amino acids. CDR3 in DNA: TGCGCCAGCAGTGATGAACTAGCCCGCAATGAGCAGTACTTC. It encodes CASSDELARNEQYF.

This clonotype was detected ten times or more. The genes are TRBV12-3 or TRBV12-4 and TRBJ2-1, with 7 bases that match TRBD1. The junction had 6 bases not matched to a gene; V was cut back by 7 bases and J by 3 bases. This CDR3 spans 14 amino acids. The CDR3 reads CASKGTGDYNEQFF. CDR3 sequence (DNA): TGTGCCAGCAAGGGAACAGGGGACTACAATGAGCAGTTCTTC.

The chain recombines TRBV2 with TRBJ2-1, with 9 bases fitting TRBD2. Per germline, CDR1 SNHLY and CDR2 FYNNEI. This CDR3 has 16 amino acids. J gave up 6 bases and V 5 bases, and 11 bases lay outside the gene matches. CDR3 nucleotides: TGTGCCAGCAGTTATCGGCGGGAGGGCCACAGCAATGAGCAGTTCTTC. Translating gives CASSYRREGHSNEQFF.

The CDR3 DNA follows: TGTGCCAGCAGCTCCGGCTTTGACGGGGAGCTGTTTTTT. It codes for CASSSGFDGELFF. The V gene is TRBV7-3, the J gene TRBJ2-2; D ambiguous. The V end was cut by 4 bases, the J end by 7 bases, with 10 bases between. The CDR3 totals 13 residues. Looked up from germline, CDR1 is SGHTA and CDR2 is FQGTGA.

Written as DNA, the CDR3 is TGTGCCATCAGGCCCAGCGGGGGGGCCGGCACCGGGGAGCTGTTTTTT. Translating it yields CAIRPSGGAGTGELFF. The rearrangement links TRBV10-3 to TRBJ2-2; 10 nucleotides align to TRBD2. V lost 6 bases and J lost 4; bases outside the gene matches: 8. Germline CDR1 is ENHRY and CDR2 is SYGVKD. The length of the CDR3 is 16 residues.

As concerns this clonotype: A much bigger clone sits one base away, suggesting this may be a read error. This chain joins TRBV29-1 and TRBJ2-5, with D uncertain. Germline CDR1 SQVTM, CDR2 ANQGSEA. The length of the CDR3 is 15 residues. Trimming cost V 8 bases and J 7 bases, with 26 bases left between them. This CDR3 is CSSRRDAAVSGTQYF. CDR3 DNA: TGCAGCTCCCGCCGCGATGCAGCAGTCTCGGGGACCCAGTACTTC. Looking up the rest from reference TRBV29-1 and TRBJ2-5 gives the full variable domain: SAVISQKPSRDICQRGTSLTIQCQVDSQVTMMFWYRQQPGQSLTLIATANQGSEATYESGFVIDKFPISRPNLTFSTLTVSNMSPEDSSIYLCSSRRDAAVSGTQYFGPGTRLLVL.